The text below deals with one T cell receptor beta chain. This clonotype has only a few counts. It has no known antigen specificity. No qualities accompany the bases; no much larger clone lies one base away. This was a case-control study nested in a cohort of healthcare workers in London, UK, who had nasopharyngeal swab PCR tests and blood samples taken every week. Healthcare workers were enrolled in the week of the UK lockdown, from 23 to 31 March 2020, and were followed every week for up to 16 weeks. V sheds 1 base and J sheds 3 bases, leaving 13 bases between their ends. Based on the germline V gene (reference sequence), the CDR1 and CDR2 sequences are DFQATT and SNEGSKA. The CDR3 starts with the cysteine, ends with the phenylalanine, and has 14 residues. Only the CDR3 part of the read is kept: 42 bases, read in frame from the first base. This specimen comes from a study of early T cells in non-severe SARS-CoV-2 infection (dated by TCRdb to about 2021). For context, the study as a whole: TCR sequencing used bulk RNA from unsorted whole blood, so alpha and beta chains could not be paired. Results the study describes overall, beyond this receptor: Matching against VDJdb was skewed toward anti-spike CD8 responses, likely underestimated virus-specific expansions, and missed private and CD4 specificities.

Libraries were built with 5' RACE. TCRdb shows the sequencer as NextSeq 500. To correct for sequencing error and PCR bias, the TCR library protocol tagged individual cDNA molecules with unique molecular identifiers. Both TCR alpha and beta chains were sequenced, and tight co-correlation was observed between alpha and beta sequence abundances in each sample. The authors processed their data as follows. V gene, J gene and CDR3 annotation of TCR sequences was performed with Decombinator V4. Expanded TCRs were defined as changing significantly between any two time points under a Poisson model with p below 0.0001. Abundances of TCRs were expressed as counts per million after normalisation to the total number of TCRs sequenced in each sample. MAIT TCRs were defined by TRAV1-2 paired with TRAJ12, TRAJ20 or TRAJ33, and iNKT TCRs by TRAV10 paired with TRAJ18. A search of VDJdb, accessed on 1 November 2021, was run for TCRs annotated to CMV, EBV and SARS-CoV-2, with TCRs annotated for multiple antigens excluded. TCRdb trimmed public reads at Q25 via fastp, called clones via MiXCR and kept in-frame beta chains. Entries are consolidated by CDR3 protein sequence, retaining the most common genes and DNA. Here the V and J calls rest on TCRdb's processing, not on the authors' analysis. For this sample there are around 31,000 distinct CDR3 sequences; 5% to 6% appear just once. The top ten clones comprise 5.5% to 8% of the sample.

The chain is made from TRBV20-1 and TRBJ2-7; the best D guess is TRBD1, with 5 bases matching. The clonotype originates from an adult who was a healthcare worker with PCR-confirmed SARS-CoV-2 infection or an uninfected control (not recorded which). Sequences were obtained from whole blood. The CDR3 sequence is CSARADRDSYEQYF. The nucleotides read TGCAGTGCTAGAGCGGACCGCGACAGCTACGAGCAGTACTTC.